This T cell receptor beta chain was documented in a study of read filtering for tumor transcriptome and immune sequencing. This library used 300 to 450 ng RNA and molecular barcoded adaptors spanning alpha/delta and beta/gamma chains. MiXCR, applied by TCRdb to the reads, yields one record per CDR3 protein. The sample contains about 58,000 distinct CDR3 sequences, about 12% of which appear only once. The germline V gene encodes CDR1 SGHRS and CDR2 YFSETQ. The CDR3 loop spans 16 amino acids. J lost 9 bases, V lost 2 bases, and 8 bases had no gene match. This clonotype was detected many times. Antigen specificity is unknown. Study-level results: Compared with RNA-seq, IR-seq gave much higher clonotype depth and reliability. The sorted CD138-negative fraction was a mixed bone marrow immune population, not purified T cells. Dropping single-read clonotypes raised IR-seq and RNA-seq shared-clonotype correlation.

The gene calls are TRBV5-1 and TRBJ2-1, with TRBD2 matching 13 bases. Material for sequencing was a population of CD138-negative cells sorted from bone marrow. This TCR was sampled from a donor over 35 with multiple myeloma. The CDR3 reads CASSLTSGGAVREQFF. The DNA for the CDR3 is TGCGCCAGCAGCTTAACTAGCGGGGGGGCTGTTCGTGAGCAGTTCTTC. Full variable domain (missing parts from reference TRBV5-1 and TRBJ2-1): KAGVTQTPRYLIKTRGQQVTLSCSPISGHRSVSWYQQTPGQGLQFLFEYFSETQRNKGNFPGRFSGRQFSNSRSEMNVSTLELGDSALYLCASSLTSGGAVREQFFGPGTRLTVL.